The 9 T cell receptor beta chains below all came from one sample that was sequenced in a study of blood T cells in healthy people across ages. A J-beta primer mix and a sample-barcoded 5' primer were used in a second PCR of about 6 to 12 cycles. Each CDR3 protein is one row after TCRdb ran MiXCR on the 5' RACE reads. The sample records hundreds of thousands of distinct CDR3 sequences, approximately 60% being singletons. Sequencing was done on a sample of blood. Receptor source: a man in his forties or fifties in good health.

The rearrangement uses TRBV6-1 and TRBJ2-3, with D unresolved. CDR1 is MNHNS and CDR2 is SASEGT in the germline V gene. The CDR3 runs to 13 residues. V lost 5 bases to trimming and J lost 6 bases, with 12 bases between them. CDR3 loop: CASSRRIWDTQYF. The DNA of the CDR3 is TGTGCCAGCAGTCGGCGTATTTGGGATACGCAGTATTTT.

This clonotype occurred a few times. The CDR3 nucleotides read TGTGCCAGCAGCGACCCCCCGCGGGGCACAGATACGCAGTATTTT. It is translated as CASSDPPRGTDTQYF. The chain joins TRBV7-2 to TRBJ2-3, with D possibly matching TRBD2 (5 bases). The CDR3 loop spans 15 amino acids. CDR1 is SGHTA and CDR2 is FQGNSA in the germline V gene. Trimming pared 5 bases from V and 1 base from J, leaving 13 bases between.

J is TRBJ2-1 and V is TRBV20-1; TRBD2 agrees at 8 bases. From germline, CDR1 is DFQATT and CDR2 SNEGSKA (reference sequence). Trimming removed 6 bases from V and 7 bases from J; junction bases left unmatched: 11. The CDR3 has 14 amino acids. CDR3 sequence reads: CSAGPAGVFNEQFF. DNA for the CDR3: TGCAGTGCCGGGCCAGCGGGGGTCTTTAATGAGCAGTTCTTC.

The J gene is TRBJ2-1, the V gene TRBV7-3; 11 nucleotides align to TRBD1. Looked up from germline, CDR1 is SGHTA and CDR2 is FQGTGA. This CDR3 has 15 residues. The trim removed 5 bases at V and 9 bases at J, leaving 9 bases unmatched. The CDR3 DNA sequence: TGTGCCAGCAGCCCCGGACAGGGGGCAATACGTGAGCAGTTCTTC. This translates into CASSPGQGAIREQFF.

The V gene is TRBV12-3 or TRBV12-4, the J gene TRBJ1-1; possible D gene TRBD1, 5 bases. V was clipped by 1 base and J by 5 bases, with 11 bases between them. The CDR3 consists of 14 residues. CDR3 nucleotides: TGTGCCAGCAGTTTAGAGAAGGGGTGGACTGAAGCTTTCTTT. Protein product: CASSLEKGWTEAFF.

The V gene is TRBV19, the J gene TRBJ2-5, with D perhaps given as TRBD1 or TRBD2 (6 bases each). Trimming took off 3 bases at V and 3 bases at J, with 14 bases between the two ends. The CDR3 extends over 15 amino acids. The V gene's germline CDR1 is LNHDA and CDR2 SQIVND (reference sequence). This CDR3 is CASSMSGGREETQYF. The CDR3 nucleotides read TGTGCCAGTAGTATGTCCGGGGGCAGAGAAGAGACCCAGTACTTC. Using reference TRBV19 and TRBJ2-5 for the parts outside the CDR3, the full variable domain is DGGITQSPKYLFRKEGQNVTLSCEQNLNHDAMYWYRQDPGQGLRLIYYSQIVNDFQKGDIAEGYSVSREKKESFPLTVTSAQKNPTAFYLCASSMSGGREETQYFGPGTRLLVL.

The genes are TRBV5-1 and TRBJ2-1; D could derive from TRBD1 or TRBD2 (5 bases each). Trimming shortened V by 7 bases and J by 0 bases, and 14 bases separated the two germline ends. Germline loops: CDR1 SGHRS, CDR2 YFSETQ. The CDR3 extends over 15 amino acids. The CDR3 spells CASEPSGSSYNEQFF. The CDR3 DNA reads as TGCGCCAGCGAACCTTCAGGGAGCTCCTACAATGAGCAGTTCTTC.

This clonotype was seen once. This sequence joins TRBV20-1 and TRBJ1-2, with 7 bases lining up with TRBD1. Germline loops: CDR1 DFQATT, CDR2 SNEGSKA (reference sequence). V lost 2 bases and J lost 8; bases outside the gene matches: 17. This CDR3 contains 16 residues. The CDR3 loop is CSARLRDSKNPIGYTF. In nucleotides, the CDR3 is TGCAGTGCTAGATTACGGGACAGCAAAAACCCTATAGGCTACACCTTC.

This clonotype was counted between two and nine times. The chain combines TRBV6-1 with TRBJ2-1; no reliable D call. V was pared by 1 base and J by 7 bases, with 8 bases between. The CDR3 is 13 residues long. Germline loops: CDR1 MNHNS, CDR2 SASEGT. CDR3 nucleotides: TGTGCCAGCAGTGAAGGAACCATTAATGAGCAGTTCTTC. It translates to CASSEGTINEQFF.